This passage covers 5 T cell receptor beta chains from one sample sequenced in a study of T-cell memory formation after mild COVID-19. TCRdb re-called the 5' RACE reads with MiXCR, one entry per CDR3 protein. The data hold roughly 35,000 distinct CDR3 sequences, with about 21% observed a single time. Sequencing used PBMCs or a T cell subset sorted from them (not recorded which). These receptors all come from an adult who had mild COVID-19 (a few samples of this study predate the infection). Cell type and time point are not known.

This chain joins TRBV24-1 and TRBJ2-3; D possibly matches TRBD1 or TRBD2 (6 bases each). CDR1 KGHDR and CDR2 SFDVKD come from the germline V gene. The CDR3 totals 14 residues. V was pared by 9 bases and J by 4 bases, with 16 bases between. CDR3 amino acids: CATPDGGHPDTQYF. CDR3 sequence (DNA): TGTGCCACCCCAGACGGGGGCCATCCAGATACGCAGTATTTT.

The table lists this clonotype with many counts. The chain has TRBV14 and TRBJ2-3, with no clear D. CDR1 and CDR2 (germline): SGHDN, FVKESK. CDR3 length: 14 residues. V was clipped by 1 base and J by 1 base, with 6 bases between them. The CDR3 reads CASSQVVGTDTQYF. The CDR3 bases are TGTGCCAGCAGCCAAGTTGTAGGCACAGATACGCAGTATTTT. The entire variable domain, with the rest obtained from reference TRBV14 and TRBJ2-3, is as follows: EAGVTQFPSHSVIEKGQTVTLRCDPISGHDNLYWYRRVMGKEIKFLLHFVKESKQDESGMPNNRFLAERTGGTYSTLKVQPAELEDSGVYFCASSQVVGTDTQYFGPGTRLTVL.

At least ten counts were recorded for this clonotype. The CDR3 here is CASSFGEGGELFF. The CDR3 nucleotides are TGTGCCAGCAGCTTTGGTGAAGGCGGGGAGCTGTTTTTT. The gene calls are TRBV7-9 and TRBJ2-2; D is unresolved. The CDR3 totals 13 residues. Germline CDR1 and CDR2: SEHNR and FQNEAQ (reference sequence). V was clipped by 3 bases and J by 7 bases, with 9 bases between them.

This clonotype was recorded many times. The chain uses TRBV30 and TRBJ2-7; D gene ambiguous. Germline values: CDR1 GTSNPN, CDR2 SVGIG (reference sequence). The V end lost 0 bases, the J end lost 5 bases, and 14 bases lay between the germline ends. The CDR3 is 14 residues long. This CDR3 is CAWSVGMGSDEQYF. The CDR3, as DNA: TGTGCCTGGAGTGTAGGGATGGGGTCCGACGAGCAGTACTTC.

The J gene is TRBJ1-1, the V gene TRBV5-5; no clear D. The V end lost 1 base, the J end lost 2 bases, and 12 bases lay between the germline ends. Per the germline V gene, CDR1 is SGHKS and CDR2 is YYEKEE (reference sequence). This CDR3 contains 15 residues. CDR3: CASSLSLGLNTEAFF. CDR3 DNA: TGTGCCAGCAGCTTGAGTTTGGGGTTAAACACTGAAGCTTTCTTT.